The clone carrying this T cell receptor (beta chain) was observed a few times. The antigen remains undetermined. The authors ran a second PCR of roughly 6 to 11 cycles using a sample-barcoded 5' primer and a J-beta primer mix. Via MiXCR, TCRdb re-called the 5' RACE reads, giving one row per CDR3 protein. The table records around 800,000 distinct CDR3 sequences, about 46% of them present only once. This entry comes from a study of blood T cells in healthy people across ages. V shed 5 bases and J shed 1 base, with 15 bases lying between them. In germline, CDR1 is MNHEY, CDR2 SMNVEV (reference sequence). This CDR3 is built from 15 residues. Broader study findings: Long-lived donors exceeded aged donors in naive CD4+ cells and diversity.

This chain connects TRBV27 to TRBJ2-7; unclear D gene. This clonotype was obtained from an elderly man in good health. The material sequenced was blood. In nucleotides, the CDR3 is TGTGCCAGCAGTGGGTACAGTCCCACTTCCTACGAGCAGTACTTC. It specifies CASSGYSPTSYEQYF.